A single count supports the clone carrying this T cell receptor (beta chain). Its specificity is not known. Germline V gene lookup returns CDR1 SGHVS and CDR2 FQNEAQ. The CDR3 contains 16 residues. With 5 bases clipped from V and 2 bases from J, the junction kept 8 bases outside the gene matches. Method: immunoSEQ multiplex PCR; TCRdb's copy keeps in-frame clones and lacks some. The sample contains fewer than 150,000 clones, 89% of which appear only once. This record comes from a study of T cell responses to AZD1222 COVID-19 vaccine. Points from the study as a whole: Most donors were white British, females outnumbered males, and clonal diversity was possibly underestimated. A rise in Spike-specific TCR breadth and depth followed two AZD1222 doses.

This receptor was obtained from an adult in good health. This chain connects TRBV7-8 to TRBJ1-5; 8 bases map to TRBD1. The specimen comprised peripheral blood, sampled on day 0 of AZD1222 vaccination. The CDR3 DNA follows: TGTGCCAGCAGCATGAGCAGGGGGCAGCGCAATCAGCCCCAGCATTTT. Residues: CASSMSRGQRNQPQHF.